What follows are 17 T cell receptor beta chains derived from one specimen sequenced in a study of shared clonotypes between healthy human individuals. Sequencing was performed with immunoSEQ multiplex PCR; in TCRdb, only in-frame clones are kept and a portion is missing. Among more than 900,000 clones, approximately 78% were seen once, and the ten largest hold roughly 0.55%. Sequences were obtained from memory CD4+ T cells from PBMCs. Subset here: CD45RA-negative fraction. The receptors were gathered from a man younger than 35 in good health. Some clones in this sample may be carry-over from other donors' samples.

The chain joins TRBV19 to TRBJ1-5; 9 bases align to TRBD1. This CDR3 spans 15 amino acids. Trimming cost V 4 bases and J 9 bases; bases outside gene matches: 10. Germline lookup yields CDR1 LNHDA and CDR2 SQIVND (reference sequence). The CDR3 loop reads CASSKGTGRVRPQHF. The CDR3 DNA is TGTGCCAGTAGTAAGGGGACAGGGCGCGTCCGGCCCCAGCATTTT.

The chain is built from TRBV28 and TRBJ1-1; D may be TRBD1 (5 bases). Germline lookup yields CDR1 MDHEN and CDR2 SYDVKM. V was cut by 6 bases and J by 1 base, with 9 bases left in between. CDR3 size: 13 residues. The CDR3: CASRGLGNTEAFF. CDR3 DNA sequence: TGTGCCAGCAGGGGACTTGGGAACACTGAAGCTTTCTTT.

This sequence joins TRBV7-2 and TRBJ1-5; 10 bases align to TRBD1. The V gene's germline CDR1 is SGHTA and CDR2 FQGNSA. Trimming took 1 base from V and 6 from J; bases not matched to a gene: 6. The CDR3 covers 16 residues. This CDR3 is CASSLGQGAPGQPQHF. The DNA for the CDR3 is TGTGCCAGCAGCTTAGGACAGGGGGCGCCAGGTCAGCCCCAGCATTTT.

V gene TRBV7-2 combines with J gene TRBJ1-4; D is possibly TRBD1 (5 bases). This CDR3 comprises 13 residues. V shed 2 bases and J shed 7 bases, with 8 bases lying between them. CDR1 and CDR2 (germline): SGHTA, FQGNSA. The CDR3 sequence: CASSLTGTEKLFF. CDR3 nucleotide sequence: TGTGCCAGCAGCTTAACCGGGACTGAAAAACTGTTTTTT.

The CDR3 here is CASSYGREIYEQYF. The CDR3 bases are TGTGCCAGCAGTTACGGGCGGGAGATCTACGAGCAGTACTTC. The chain employs TRBV6-5 and TRBJ2-7; 7 nucleotides line up with TRBD2. V trimming: 2 bases; J trimming: 3 bases; junction bases outside the gene matches: 4. The CDR3 has 14 amino acids. The V gene's germline CDR1 is MNHEY and CDR2 SVGAGI.

This chain connects TRBV7-2 to TRBJ2-3; D is unclear. This CDR3 comprises 14 residues. Trimming removed 1 base from V and 3 bases from J, with 8 bases in between. Germline assignment: CDR1 SGHTA and CDR2 FQGNSA. The CDR3 DNA reads as TGTGCCAGCAGCTTAGTGCGACTTACAGATACGCAGTATTTT. The encoded protein is CASSLVRLTDTQYF.

V gene TRBV2 combines with J gene TRBJ2-1; 7 positions match TRBD1. The CDR3 covers 13 residues. Germline trimming cut 7 bases from V and 7 bases from J; bases unmatched to any gene: 7. CDR1 and CDR2 (germline): SNHLY, FYNNEI. The CDR3, as DNA: TGTGCCAGCAACTGGAACAGGGGTAATGAGCAGTTCTTC. Translating it yields CASNWNRGNEQFF.

This clone was picked up one time. This chain connects TRBV7-8 to TRBJ1-4; D remains unclear. The CDR3 runs 16 residues. Deletions cut 5 bases from V and 2 bases from J, with 15 bases between. Germline V CDR1 and CDR2: SGHVS, FQNEAQ. The CDR3 here is CASSPRVLTTNEKLFF. CDR3 in DNA: TGTGCCAGCAGCCCCAGAGTGTTGACGACTAATGAAAAACTGTTTTTT.

J is TRBJ2-5 and V is TRBV30, with D perhaps matching TRBD1 or TRBD2 (5 bases each). The J call may be wrong; the DNA end is better matched by TRBJ2-7. The germline V gene has CDR1 GTSNPN and CDR2 SVGIG (reference sequence). The CDR3 contains 13 residues. The CDR3 here is CAWSKLRGYEQYF. CDR3 DNA: TGTGCCTGGAGTAAGCTGAGGGGCTACGAGCAGTACTTC.

The chain couples TRBV10-3 to TRBJ2-5; a weak D match, TRBD2 (6 bases). Germline CDR1 reads ENHRY; CDR2 reads SYGVKD. V dropped 11 bases and J dropped 3 bases, with 10 bases sitting between them. CDR3 length equals 11 residues. The CDR3 reads CAGGGKETQYF. In DNA form, the CDR3 reads TGTGCCGGTGGGGGGAAAGAGACCCAGTACTTC.

The chain recombines TRBV2 with TRBJ1-5; a weak D match, TRBD1 (5 bases). Germline CDR1 SNHLY, CDR2 FYNNEI. V was trimmed by 3 bases and J by 0 bases, leaving 12 bases between them. The CDR3 is 16 amino acids. The CDR3 DNA is TGTGCCAGCAGTGACTCTCGGGGGTTTAGCAATCAGCCCCAGCATTTT. This encodes CASSDSRGFSNQPQHF.

V usage is TRBV25-1 and J usage is TRBJ2-6; tentatively, D is TRBD1 (5 bases). The CDR3 sequence is 15 residues long. Germline V CDR1 and CDR2: MGHDK, SYGVNS. V shed 2 bases and J shed 3 bases, with 8 bases lying between them. The CDR3 DNA sequence: TGTGCCAGCAGTGAAGAAGGGGTTGGGGCCAACGTCCTGACTTTC. As protein: CASSEEGVGANVLTF.

This rearrangement joins TRBV5-1 to TRBJ1-1; D not certain. V was shortened by 4 bases and J by 5 bases, with 18 bases between the two germline ends. CDR3 length equals 15 residues. The germline V gene encodes CDR1 SGHRS and CDR2 YFSETQ. The CDR3 DNA sequence: TGCGCCAGCAGCATACAACCGACAAGCGGAACTGAAGCTTTCTTT. This translates into CASSIQPTSGTEAFF.

The chain has TRBV4-1 and TRBJ1-2; D gene unclear. The ends were cut back, 1 base at V and 0 bases at J, with 6 bases in the middle. Germline CDR1 reads MGHRA; CDR2 reads YSYEKL. The CDR3 spans 14 residues. CDR3 sequence reads: CASSQVATNYGYTF. The DNA of the CDR3 is TGCGCCAGCAGCCAAGTGGCGACTAACTATGGCTACACCTTC.

This chain joins TRBV29-1 and TRBJ2-7; D remains ambiguous. Germline assignment: CDR1 SQVTM and CDR2 ANQGSEA. This CDR3 region has 14 residues. The V end lost 6 bases, the J end lost 0 bases, and 15 bases lay between the germline ends. The CDR3 here is CSVLGHPSSYEQYF. The CDR3 coding sequence is TGCAGCGTCCTAGGGCATCCGAGCTCCTACGAGCAGTACTTC.

The CDR3 is CASSGRYSNQPQHF. The CDR3 DNA sequence: TGTGCCAGCAGTGGACGCTATAGCAATCAGCCCCAGCATTTT. The chain has TRBV6-6 and TRBJ1-5, with D unclear. Germline loops: CDR1 MNHNY, CDR2 SVGAGI (reference sequence). CDR3 length: 14 residues. V lost 5 bases to trimming and J lost 0 bases, with 8 bases between them.

This chain links TRBV19 with TRBJ2-2; TRBD2 matches 14 bases. Germline trimming cut 6 bases from V and 8 bases from J; bases unmatched to any gene: 11. The CDR3 spans 17 residues. Germline V gene data show CDR1 as LNHDA and CDR2 as SQIVND (reference sequence). The CDR3 reads CASSGLGLAGEEGELFF. CDR3 coding DNA: TGTGCCAGTAGCGGACTGGGACTAGCGGGAGAAGAAGGGGAGCTGTTTTTT.